This T cell receptor beta chain was identified in a study of technical replicates of blood from a handful of donors. This clone was found once. Produced via immunoSEQ multiplex PCR; TCRdb's table is partial and in-frame only. The data show roughly 80,000 clones, 95% to 96% seen once. CDR3 length: 15 amino acids. With V trimmed by 5 bases and J by 2 bases, 6 bases remained unmatched. Germline V gene lookup returns CDR1 SGHNT and CDR2 YENEEA. Specimen: T cells isolated from PBMCs. The V gene is TRBV11-3, the J gene TRBJ2-1; 7 nucleotides match TRBD2. The sequence was collected from a human donor in good health. The CDR3 region has the DNA TGTGCCAGCAGCGCCCTAGCGGCCACCTACAATGAGCAGTTCTTC. It is translated as CASSALAATYNEQFF.